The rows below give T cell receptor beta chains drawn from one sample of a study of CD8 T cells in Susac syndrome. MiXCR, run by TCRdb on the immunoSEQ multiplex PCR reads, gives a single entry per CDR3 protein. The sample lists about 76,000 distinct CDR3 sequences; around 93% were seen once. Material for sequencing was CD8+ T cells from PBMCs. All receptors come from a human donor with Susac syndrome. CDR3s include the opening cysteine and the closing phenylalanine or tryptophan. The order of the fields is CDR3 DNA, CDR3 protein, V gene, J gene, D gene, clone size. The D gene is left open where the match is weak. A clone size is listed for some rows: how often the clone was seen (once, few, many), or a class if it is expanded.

CDR3 DNA: TGCAGTGCTGCGAGACTAGCGGGACAAGAGACCCAGTACTTC
CDR3 protein: CSAARLAGQETQYF
V gene: TRBV20-1
J gene: TRBJ2-5
D gene: TRBD2
clone size: NA

CDR3 DNA: TGTGCCAGCAGCTCCTCCTGGCGCACCAACAATGAGCAGTTCTTC
CDR3 protein: CASSSSWRTNNEQFF
V gene: TRBV9
J gene: TRBJ2-1
D gene: NA
clone size: NA

CDR3 DNA: TGTGCCAGTAAGGTACAGTCGAACACCGGGGAGCTGTTTTTT
CDR3 protein: CASKVQSNTGELFF
V gene: TRBV19
J gene: TRBJ2-2
D gene: NA
clone size: NA

CDR3 DNA: TGTGCCAGCAGTTTATTGGGACAGGGTTACGAGCAGTACTTC
CDR3 protein: CASSLLGQGYEQYF
V gene: TRBV28
J gene: TRBJ2-7
D gene: TRBD1
clone size: once

CDR3 DNA: TGTGCCACCAGCAGTGTCCGCGGGCGATATACGCAGTATTTT
CDR3 protein: CATSSVRGRYTQYF
V gene: TRBV15
J gene: TRBJ2-3
D gene: NA
clone size: NA

CDR3 DNA: TGTGCCAGCAGCCCAGGGACAGGGGGCAGTGTGGACACCGGGGAGCTGTTTTTT
CDR3 protein: CASSPGTGGSVDTGELFF
V gene: TRBV9
J gene: TRBJ2-2
D gene: TRBD1
clone size: NA

CDR3 DNA: TGTGCTAGTGGTCCCTACCAGACAGAAGATGGCTACACCTTC
CDR3 protein: CASGPYQTEDGYTF
V gene: TRBV12-5
J gene: TRBJ1-2
D gene: NA
clone size: NA

CDR3 DNA: TGTGCCAGCAGTACACCGGGACAGGGTTACGAGCAGTACTTC
CDR3 protein: CASSTPGQGYEQYF
V gene: TRBV28
J gene: TRBJ2-7
D gene: TRBD1
clone size: NA

CDR3 DNA: TGTGCCAGCAGTTTCGTAGGCACAGATACGCAGTATTTT
CDR3 protein: CASSFVGTDTQYF
V gene: TRBV12-3/TRBV12-4
J gene: TRBJ2-3
D gene: NA
clone size: NA

CDR3 DNA: TGTGCCAGTAAGGGAACGTGGACTGAAGCTTTCTTT
CDR3 protein: CASKGTWTEAFF
V gene: TRBV19
J gene: TRBJ1-1
D gene: NA
clone size: NA

CDR3 DNA: TGTGCCAGCACTCAGGGCTCCTACAATGAGCAGTTCTTC
CDR3 protein: CASTQGSYNEQFF
V gene: TRBV12-3/TRBV12-4
J gene: TRBJ2-1
D gene: NA
clone size: NA

CDR3 DNA: TGTGCCAGCAGTGGGACAGGGGCCTCTTGGGGCGGGACTGAAGCTTTCTTT
CDR3 protein: CASSGTGASWGGTEAFF
V gene: TRBV2
J gene: TRBJ1-1
D gene: TRBD1
clone size: NA

CDR3 DNA: TGCAGTGCTAGTGAGGAGGGTTATAGCAATCAGCCCCAGCATTTT
CDR3 protein: CSASEEGYSNQPQHF
V gene: TRBV20-1
J gene: TRBJ1-5
D gene: NA
clone size: NA

CDR3 DNA: TGTGCCAGCAGCGGTCCTAGCGGTTCCCCCTACGAGCAGTACTTC
CDR3 protein: CASSGPSGSPYEQYF
V gene: TRBV9
J gene: TRBJ2-7
D gene: TRBD2
clone size: NA

CDR3 DNA: TGCAGTGCGGCCTTATTAAACACCATATATTTT
CDR3 protein: CSAALLNTIYF
V gene: TRBV20-1
J gene: TRBJ1-3
D gene: NA
clone size: NA

CDR3 DNA: TGCGCCAGCAGATCCCCGGGACACACGAACACTGAAGCTTTCTTT
CDR3 protein: CASRSPGHTNTEAFF
V gene: TRBV4-1
J gene: TRBJ1-1
D gene: NA
clone size: NA

CDR3 DNA: TGCAGTGCTAGAATAACGACTAGCGGCACAGATACGCAGTATTTT
CDR3 protein: CSARITTSGTDTQYF
V gene: TRBV20-1
J gene: TRBJ2-3
D gene: TRBD2
clone size: NA

CDR3 DNA: TGTGCCACCAGCCCCATTTGGACTAGCGGGATGACAGATACGCAGTATTTT
CDR3 protein: CATSPIWTSGMTDTQYF
V gene: TRBV15
J gene: TRBJ2-3
D gene: TRBD2
clone size: NA

CDR3 DNA: TGTGCCAGCAGCCAAGGGGAAATGGACACTGAAGCTTTCTTT
CDR3 protein: CASSQGEMDTEAFF
V gene: TRBV3-1
J gene: TRBJ1-1
D gene: NA
clone size: NA

CDR3 DNA: TGTGCCAGTAGTCCTGACAGGGTCGGAGGCTACACCTTC
CDR3 protein: CASSPDRVGGYTF
V gene: TRBV19
J gene: TRBJ1-2
D gene: TRBD1
clone size: NA

CDR3 DNA: TGTGCCAGCTCACCACCGGATGGGAGTGCTCAGCCCCAGCATTTT
CDR3 protein: CASSPPDGSAQPQHF
V gene: TRBV18
J gene: TRBJ1-5
D gene: NA
clone size: NA

CDR3 DNA: TGTGCCAGCTGGGCAGGTCTGCCCTACGAGCAGTACTTC
CDR3 protein: CASWAGLPYEQYF
V gene: TRBV2
J gene: TRBJ2-7
D gene: NA
clone size: NA

CDR3 DNA: TGTGCCAGCTCACCACCTAAACTAGCGGGAGCTCAAGAGACCCAGTACTTC
CDR3 protein: CASSPPKLAGAQETQYF
V gene: TRBV18
J gene: TRBJ2-5
D gene: TRBD2
clone size: NA

CDR3 DNA: TGCAGTGCAAGGAGTTCGGGACAGGCAAATTCACCCCTCCACTTT
CDR3 protein: CSARSSGQANSPLHF
V gene: TRBV20-1
J gene: TRBJ1-6
D gene: TRBD1
clone size: NA

CDR3 DNA: TGTGCCAGCTTGCTTCTCAGGGGCGGGGGCACTGAAGCTTTCTTT
CDR3 protein: CASLLLRGGGTEAFF
V gene: TRBV6-6
J gene: TRBJ1-1
D gene: NA
clone size: NA

CDR3 DNA: TGCGCCAGCAGCCATAACAAGGGACCAGAGACCCAGTACTTC
CDR3 protein: CASSHNKGPETQYF
V gene: TRBV4-3
J gene: TRBJ2-5
D gene: NA
clone size: NA

CDR3 DNA: TGTGCCAGCAGCTGTCTACCGCTAGTCAGAGACAATGAGCAGTTCTTC
CDR3 protein: CASSCLPLVRDNEQFF
V gene: TRBV14
J gene: TRBJ2-1
D gene: NA
clone size: NA

CDR3 DNA: TGTGCCAGCAGCTATAAGTTTGACGACCTGAACACTGAAGCTTTCTTT
CDR3 protein: CASSYKFDDLNTEAFF
V gene: TRBV2
J gene: TRBJ1-1
D gene: NA
clone size: NA

CDR3 DNA: TGTGCCAGCAGCCTCAGGGGATTTGGGCAGCCCCAGCATTTT
CDR3 protein: CASSLRGFGQPQHF
V gene: TRBV13
J gene: TRBJ1-5
D gene: NA
clone size: NA

CDR3 DNA: TGCGCCAGCAGCCGGGACAGGGGCGCCGGGAACACTGAAGCTTTCTTT
CDR3 protein: CASSRDRGAGNTEAFF
V gene: TRBV5-1
J gene: TRBJ1-1
D gene: TRBD1
clone size: NA

CDR3 DNA: TGTGCCAGCAGTGAACGACTAGCGGGGAACTACGAGCAGTACTTC
CDR3 protein: CASSERLAGNYEQYF
V gene: TRBV25-1
J gene: TRBJ2-7
D gene: TRBD2
clone size: NA

CDR3 DNA: TGCAGTGCTAGAAATTACCGGGACCTTGACACCATATATTTT
CDR3 protein: CSARNYRDLDTIYF
V gene: TRBV20-1
J gene: TRBJ1-3
D gene: NA
clone size: NA

CDR3 DNA: TGCAGCGTTGAGATCCAGGGGTCTTATGGCTACACCTTC
CDR3 protein: CSVEIQGSYGYTF
V gene: TRBV29-1
J gene: TRBJ1-2
D gene: NA
clone size: NA

CDR3 DNA: TGTGCCAGCAGCCCCTCCCTGGACCTGCAGGTGCCCGGGGAGCTGTTTTTT
CDR3 protein: CASSPSLDLQVPGELFF
V gene: TRBV4-2
J gene: TRBJ2-2
D gene: NA
clone size: NA

CDR3 DNA: TGCGCCAGCAGCTGGGACAGGGGACTCTCTGGAAACACCATATATTTT
CDR3 protein: CASSWDRGLSGNTIYF
V gene: TRBV5-1
J gene: TRBJ1-3
D gene: TRBD1
clone size: NA

CDR3 DNA: TGTGCCAGCTCAGGGACAGGGGAGGCAGGCGAGCAGTACTTC
CDR3 protein: CASSGTGEAGEQYF
V gene: TRBV18
J gene: TRBJ2-7
D gene: TRBD1
clone size: NA

CDR3 DNA: TGCAGTGCTAGAGTGGGACTAGCAGTGTACCAAGAGACCCAGTACTTC
CDR3 protein: CSARVGLAVYQETQYF
V gene: TRBV20-1
J gene: TRBJ2-5
D gene: TRBD2
clone size: NA

CDR3 DNA: TGTGCCAGCAGTATAGCGGGAGCCTGCACAGATACGCAGTATTTT
CDR3 protein: CASSIAGACTDTQYF
V gene: TRBV21-1
J gene: TRBJ2-3
D gene: NA
clone size: NA

CDR3 DNA: TGTGCCAGCAGTGAAGGGGTAGCGGGGAGGGGTCAAGAGACCCAGTACTTC
CDR3 protein: CASSEGVAGRGQETQYF
V gene: TRBV25-1
J gene: TRBJ2-5
D gene: TRBD2
clone size: NA

CDR3 DNA: TGTGCCAGCAGCCCCCCCGAGGGGGGGGTCAAAAACATTCAGTACTTC
CDR3 protein: CASSPPEGGVKNIQYF
V gene: TRBV7-9
J gene: TRBJ2-4
D gene: NA
clone size: NA

CDR3 DNA: TGTGCCAGTAGTATCCGTCAGGGGGCGCGGAGTCAGCCCCAGCATTTT
CDR3 protein: CASSIRQGARSQPQHF
V gene: TRBV19
J gene: TRBJ1-5
D gene: TRBD1
clone size: NA

CDR3 DNA: TGTGCCAGCAGCGGGTCTTACGGCTACACCTTC
CDR3 protein: CASSGSYGYTF
V gene: TRBV9
J gene: TRBJ1-2
D gene: NA
clone size: NA

CDR3 DNA: TGCAGTGCTAGAGATCAGGGGGGCGCATGGGCTGAAGCTTTCTTT
CDR3 protein: CSARDQGGAWAEAFF
V gene: TRBV20-1
J gene: TRBJ1-1
D gene: TRBD1
clone size: NA

CDR3 DNA: TGTGCCAGCAGTGACATGAGGGCCTCTTATGGCTACACCTTC
CDR3 protein: CASSDMRASYGYTF
V gene: TRBV2
J gene: TRBJ1-2
D gene: NA
clone size: once

CDR3 DNA: TGCAGCGTTGTTTGGGGAGGTCGACAAGGCTACACCTTC
CDR3 protein: CSVVWGGRQGYTF
V gene: TRBV29-1
J gene: TRBJ1-2
D gene: NA
clone size: NA

CDR3 DNA: TGTGCCAGCAGGGGGGGACAGGCCGCTAACTATGGCTACACCTTC
CDR3 protein: CASRGGQAANYGYTF
V gene: TRBV28
J gene: TRBJ1-2
D gene: TRBD1
clone size: NA

CDR3 DNA: TGTGCCAGTAGTTCTTCGTTGATAAATGAGCAGTTCTTC
CDR3 protein: CASSSSLINEQFF
V gene: TRBV19
J gene: TRBJ2-1
D gene: NA
clone size: once

CDR3 DNA: TGTGCCAGCAGTGAAGCGGATGGGACAGCTGACGGTCAGCCCCAGCATTTT
CDR3 protein: CASSEADGTADGQPQHF
V gene: TRBV6-1
J gene: TRBJ1-5
D gene: TRBD1
clone size: NA

CDR3 DNA: TGTGCCAGCAGCTTGGGGTGGGTACCCCCTGGGGCCAACGTCCTGACTTTC
CDR3 protein: CASSLGWVPPGANVLTF
V gene: TRBV5-5
J gene: TRBJ2-6
D gene: NA
clone size: once

CDR3 DNA: TGTGCCAGCAGCCAGGTACTTCCCCCCTACGAGCAGTACTTC
CDR3 protein: CASSQVLPPYEQYF
V gene: TRBV4-2
J gene: TRBJ2-7
D gene: NA
clone size: NA

CDR3 DNA: TGTGCCAGCTCACCCGCGGGGGACAGCGGCAATGAGCAGTTCTTC
CDR3 protein: CASSPAGDSGNEQFF
V gene: TRBV18
J gene: TRBJ2-1
D gene: NA
clone size: NA

CDR3 DNA: TGTGCCAGCAGCGTTACTAGCGGGGTATTGAATGAGCAGTTCTTC
CDR3 protein: CASSVTSGVLNEQFF
V gene: TRBV9
J gene: TRBJ2-1
D gene: TRBD2
clone size: NA